Following are 26 T cell receptor beta chains from one sample sequenced in a study of T cell responses to AZD1222 COVID-19 vaccine (dated by TCRdb to about 2021). Libraries were constructed by the immunoSEQ multiplex PCR assay. The clones in this table, taken by TCRdb from immuneACCESS, are in-frame only. Not every clone is retained; where verified, under half of the shortfall comes from an unresolved V gene, and the cause of the rest is unknown. In this sample the table shows roughly 120,000 clones, about 86% of which occur a single time. The ten largest clones add up to about 3% of the sample. The time point label corresponds to: about 28 days (+/-7) after the second vaccine dose. This sample comprised peripheral blood, obtained 28 days after the second AZD1222 dose. The receptors come from an adult who received the AZD1222 COVID-19 vaccine.

This chain uses TRBV28 with TRBJ1-4, with TRBD1 as a possible D gene (5 bases). V lost 5 bases and J lost 4, with 14 bases in between. The CDR3 length is 15 residues. Germline V gene lookup returns CDR1 MDHEN and CDR2 SYDVKM. The chain's CDR3 is CASSSVRDLNEKLFF. The DNA of the CDR3 is TGTGCCAGCAGTAGCGTCAGGGACCTTAATGAAAAACTGTTTTTT.

The chain links TRBV12-3 or TRBV12-4 to TRBJ1-3; D gene unclear. Trimming left V 8 bases short and J 2 bases short, with 10 bases between. This CDR3 comprises 13 residues. As DNA, the CDR3 is TGTGCCAGCTTTAGGGTCCCTGGAAACACCATATATTTT. It yields the protein CASFRVPGNTIYF.

The rearrangement joins TRBV5-1 to TRBJ1-1; D gene ambiguous. This CDR3 comprises 15 residues. Germline V gene lookup returns CDR1 SGHRS and CDR2 YFSETQ. Trimming cost V 2 bases and J 0 bases, with 11 bases left between them. CDR3 coding DNA: TGCGCCAGCAGCTTAATCGGAAACATGAACACTGAAGCTTTCTTT. Its protein product is CASSLIGNMNTEAFF.

V is TRBV2 and J is TRBJ1-3, with D perhaps matching TRBD1 (5 bases). This CDR3 spans 15 amino acids. Trimming took off 5 bases at V and 0 bases at J, with 11 bases between the two ends. The germline CDR1 and CDR2 sequences are SNHLY and FYNNEI. CDR3: CASSQDRNSGNTIYF. CDR3 sequence (DNA): TGTGCCAGCAGTCAAGACAGAAACTCTGGAAACACCATATATTTT.

The chain couples TRBV18 to TRBJ1-3, with a possible D match to TRBD1 (6 bases). V was cut by 4 bases and J by 2 bases, with 18 bases left in between. Germline values: CDR1 KGHSH, CDR2 LQKENI. The CDR3 is 17 residues long. Here the CDR3 reads CASSRGLSGETGNTIYF. CDR3 nucleotides: TGTGCCAGCTCACGGGGGCTATCCGGAGAGACTGGAAACACCATATATTTT. Complete variable domain (other parts from reference TRBV18 and TRBJ1-3): NAGVMQNPRHLVRRRGQEARLRCSPMKGHSHVYWYRQLPEEGLKFMVYLQKENIIDESGMPKERFSAEFPKEGPSILRIQQVVRGDSAAYFCASSRGLSGETGNTIYFGEGSWLTVV.

In DNA, the CDR3 is TGTGCCAGCAGTGCCAGGCTCACAGATACGCAGTATTTT. The encoded protein is CASSARLTDTQYF. The chain has TRBV9 and TRBJ2-3; D not resolved. The V gene lost 5 bases and the J gene lost 2 bases, with 9 bases spanning the gap. Germline V gene data show CDR1 as SGDLS and CDR2 as YYNGEE. CDR3 length: 13 amino acids.

The chain is built from TRBV5-1 and TRBJ1-1; possibly TRBD1 for D (5 bases). The CDR3 runs to 14 residues. CDR1 SGHRS and CDR2 YFSETQ come from the germline V gene. The V end was cut by 0 bases, the J end by 3 bases, with 9 bases between. CDR3 residues: CASSLEGRDTEAFF. The CDR3 DNA sequence: TGCGCCAGCAGCTTGGAGGGGAGGGACACTGAAGCTTTCTTT.

V and J are TRBV24-1 and TRBJ2-5; D is undetermined. There are 12 residues in the CDR3. Germline CDR1 and CDR2: KGHDR and SFDVKD. V was clipped by 5 bases and J by 4 bases, with 7 bases between them. CDR3 coding DNA: TGTGCCACCAGTGTGCGTGGAGAGACCCAGTACTTC. Protein: CATSVRGETQYF.

The CDR3: CASSSFSSYNSPLHF. The CDR3 DNA reads TGTGCCAGCAGTTCCTTTAGCTCCTATAATTCACCCCTCCACTTT. The chain carries TRBV6-5 and TRBJ1-6; unclear D gene. The V end lost 4 bases, the J end lost 0 bases, and 7 bases lay between the germline ends. CDR1 and CDR2 from the germline V gene are MNHEY and SVGAGI. The CDR3 runs 15 residues.

This rearrangement joins TRBV19 to TRBJ2-1; D uncertain. This CDR3 is 15 amino acids long. V lost 5 bases and J 0 bases, leaving 11 bases between the germline ends. Germline V gene sequence: CDR1 LNHDA, CDR2 SQIVND (reference sequence). As DNA, the CDR3 is TGTGCCAGTAGTTCGACCTTGAGCTCCTACAATGAGCAGTTCTTC. It specifies CASSSTLSSYNEQFF.

CDR3 nucleotides: TGCGCCAGCAGCTCCGCGGGGCGGGTTGATGAGCAGTTCTTC. This translates into CASSSAGRVDEQFF. The chain joins TRBV5-1 to TRBJ2-1; D is perhaps TRBD2 (6 bases). Between the trimmed V and J ends, which lost 3 bases and 8 bases, there was a span of 15 bases. CDR1 and CDR2 (germline): SGHRS, YFSETQ. This CDR3 has 14 residues.

The chain couples TRBV15 to TRBJ2-2; D is tentatively TRBD1 or TRBD2 (6 bases each). CDR3 size: 16 residues. The germline V gene encodes CDR1 LNHNV and CDR2 YYDKDF (reference sequence). Deletions cut 0 bases from V and 6 bases from J, with 14 bases between. CDR3 sequence: CATSRDSGAGAGELFF. In nucleotides, the CDR3 is TGTGCCACCAGCAGAGATTCGGGGGCCGGGGCCGGGGAGCTGTTTTTT.

In DNA form, the CDR3 reads TGTGCCAGCAGCTTGGCCGGTGGGTCTGCCTACGAGCAGTACTTC. This translates into CASSLAGGSAYEQYF. The chain carries TRBV5-6 and TRBJ2-7, with D unclear. Trimming took 0 bases from V and 2 from J, leaving 12 bases between them. Germline V gives CDR1 SGHDT, CDR2 YYEEEE. The CDR3 is made up of 15 amino acids.

The chain couples TRBV9 to TRBJ1-2, with D perhaps matching TRBD1 (5 bases). The CDR3 is made up of 15 amino acids. The V gene's germline CDR1 is SGDLS and CDR2 YYNGEE. The ends were cut back, 4 bases at V and 7 bases at J, with 20 bases in the middle. The DNA for the CDR3 is TGTGCCAGCAGCCCCCAATCCGGGACCCAGGGTGGCTACACCTTC. Its translation: CASSPQSGTQGGYTF.

This chain uses TRBV25-1 with TRBJ1-5; D is ambiguous. This CDR3 comprises 14 residues. The germline V and J ends were trimmed by 1 base and 6 bases, with 10 bases remaining between them. CDR1 is MGHDK and CDR2 is SYGVNS in the germline V gene. The CDR3 DNA is TGTGCCAGCAGTGAATGGACCCCAAGTCAGCCCCAGCATTTT. Its translation is CASSEWTPSQPQHF. Looking up the rest from reference TRBV25-1 and TRBJ1-5 gives the full variable domain: EADIYQTPRYLVIGTGKKITLECSQTMGHDKMYWYQQDPGMELHLIHYSYGVNSTEKGDLSSESTVSRIRTEHFPLTLESARPSHTSQYLCASSEWTPSQPQHFGDGTRLSIL.

The J gene is TRBJ2-1, the V gene TRBV10-2; maybe TRBD1 (7 bases). V lost 6 bases, J lost 2 bases, and 17 bases lay in between. Germline loops: CDR1 WSHSY, CDR2 SAAADI. CDR3 length: 16 residues. The CDR3 region has the DNA TGCGCCAGCAGGACCCAGGGGGGAAGCACCTACAATGAGCAGTTCTTC. Its protein product is CASRTQGGSTYNEQFF.

The V and J genes are TRBV2 and TRBJ2-3; 8 positions agree with TRBD2. Unmatched junction bases numbered 3, after V lost 6 bases and J lost 1 base. Germline V CDR1 and CDR2: SNHLY, FYNNEI. The CDR3 is made up of 14 amino acids. CDR3 bases: TGTGCCAGCAGAAAAGCGGGGGGCACAGATACGCAGTATTTT. It encodes CASRKAGGTDTQYF.

This clone was observed a single time. The rearrangement uses TRBV7-9 and TRBJ1-1; D is ambiguous. CDR3 size: 12 residues. From germline, CDR1 is SEHNR and CDR2 FQNEAQ (reference sequence). Trimming stripped 4 bases from V and 1 base from J, with 4 bases between. The CDR3 DNA reads TGTGCCAGCAGCTGGGGGAACACTGAAGCTTTCTTT. This gives the protein CASSWGNTEAFF.

Here the CDR3 reads CASSEGFENSPLHF. DNA for the CDR3: TGCGCCAGCAGTGAAGGGTTCGAAAATTCACCCCTCCACTTT. The rearrangement links TRBV10-1 to TRBJ1-6; D ambiguous. CDR3 length: 14 amino acids. Germline-derived CDR1 and CDR2 are WNHNN and SYGVQD (reference sequence). The germline V and J ends were trimmed by 3 bases and 7 bases, with 10 bases remaining between them.

The chain carries TRBV5-6 and TRBJ1-2; 7 nucleotides line up with TRBD1. Trimming removed 3 bases from V and 6 bases from J; junction bases left unmatched: 8. CDR3 size: 14 residues. Germline CDR1 and CDR2: SGHDT and YYEEEE. The CDR3 here is CASSSRQGRHGYTF. The CDR3 nucleotides read TGTGCCAGCAGCTCCCGACAGGGTAGGCATGGCTACACCTTC.

This chain uses TRBV5-1 with TRBJ1-5, with a weak D call TRBD1 (5 bases). Germline V CDR1 and CDR2: SGHRS, YFSETQ. V was pared by 4 bases and J by 7 bases, with 15 bases between. The length of the CDR3 is 14 residues. In DNA form, the CDR3 reads TGCGCCAGCAGCCCGGGGCAGGGTGAACAGCCCCAGCATTTT. Translated: CASSPGQGEQPQHF. The full variable domain, completed using reference TRBV5-1 and TRBJ1-5, is KAGVTQTPRYLIKTRGQQVTLSCSPISGHRSVSWYQQTPGQGLQFLFEYFSETQRNKGNFPGRFSGRQFSNSRSEMNVSTLELGDSALYLCASSPGQGEQPQHFGDGTRLSIL.

The chain uses TRBV7-2 and TRBJ1-4; weak D call: TRBD1 (5 bases). V shed 2 bases and J shed 2 bases, with 9 bases lying between them. Germline V CDR1 and CDR2: SGHTA, FQGNSA. The CDR3 is 15 residues long. CDR3 sequence (DNA): TGTGCCAGCAGCTTATCGGCAGGGACTAATGAAAAACTGTTTTTT. Residues: CASSLSAGTNEKLFF.

The V call is TRBV30, the J call TRBJ1-2, with no clear D. V was pared by 4 bases and J by 5 bases, with 20 bases between. The length of the CDR3 is 15 residues. Germline V gene sequence: CDR1 GTSNPN, CDR2 SVGIG (reference sequence). CDR3 residues: CAWINRGGFGYGYTF. The CDR3, as DNA: TGTGCCTGGATTAATAGAGGAGGATTTGGGTATGGCTACACCTTC.

The rearrangement links TRBV18 to TRBJ2-7, with 7 bases fitting TRBD1. V was pared by 3 bases and J by 3 bases, with 5 bases of the junction left unmatched. Looked up from germline, CDR1 is KGHSH and CDR2 is LQKENI. This CDR3 spans 14 amino acids. CDR3 DNA sequence: TGTGCCAGCTCACCCCCGGCAGGGGGCTACGAGCAGTACTTC. Translation gives CASSPPAGGYEQYF.

The chain carries TRBV28 and TRBJ2-1; tentatively, D is TRBD2 (5 bases). V was pared by 1 base and J by 8 bases, with 12 bases between. CDR3 size: 14 residues. The germline CDR1 and CDR2 sequences are MDHEN and SYDVKM. CDR3 loop: CASSLFHGRDEQFF. CDR3 nucleotides: TGTGCCAGCAGTTTATTCCATGGGCGGGATGAGCAGTTCTTC.

This chain joins TRBV27 and TRBJ1-2; 9 bases are a match to TRBD1. J was trimmed by 7 bases and V by 6 bases; bases with no gene match: 6. The CDR3 spans 13 residues. Germline assignment: CDR1 MNHEY and CDR2 SMNVEV (reference sequence). The chain's CDR3 is CASRNTGGVGYTF. For the CDR3, the DNA is TGTGCCAGCAGAAATACAGGGGGCGTTGGCTACACCTTC.